These 9 T cell receptor beta chains were sequenced from one sample in a study of T-cell memory formation after mild COVID-19. MiXCR, run by TCRdb on the 5' RACE reads, gives a single entry per CDR3 protein. This table holds around 300,000 distinct CDR3 sequences, roughly an eighth found once. Sequences were obtained from PBMCs or a T cell subset sorted from them (not recorded which). All receptors derive from a man in his late teens or twenties who had mild COVID-19 (a few samples of this study predate the infection). Cell type and time point are not known.

This clonotype was counted at least ten times. The gene calls are TRBV20-1 and TRBJ2-3; a weak D match, TRBD1 (6 bases). The CDR3 is 14 amino acids. Between the trimmed V and J ends, which lost 3 bases and 2 bases, there was a span of 12 bases. Germline V lookup: CDR1 DFQATT, CDR2 SNEGSKA (reference sequence). CDR3 protein: CSARSGQNTDTQYF. CDR3 coding DNA: TGCAGTGCTAGGTCCGGACAGAACACAGATACGCAGTATTTT.

The gene calls are TRBV18 and TRBJ1-1; the D gene is possibly TRBD1 (6 bases). Germline CDR1 is KGHSH and CDR2 is LQKENI. CDR3 length: 16 amino acids. V was trimmed by 3 bases and J by 4 bases, leaving 18 bases between them. In DNA, the CDR3 is TGTGCCAGCTCACCTAACAGGGTTGGGGCGAGCACTGAAGCTTTCTTT. Its protein is CASSPNRVGASTEAFF.

This clonotype was counted only a few times. The chain has TRBV29-1 and TRBJ1-5, with TRBD1 as a possible D gene (5 bases). CDR3 length equals 12 residues. Trimming removed 6 bases at V and 2 bases at J, with 8 bases between. Germline assignment: CDR1 SQVTM and CDR2 ANQGSEA. In DNA form, the CDR3 reads TGCAGCGTGCGGGACGGCAATCAGCCCCAGCATTTT. As protein: CSVRDGNQPQHF.

The chain has TRBV7-2 and TRBJ2-3, with D maybe TRBD2 (6 bases). V lost 5 bases and J 5 bases, leaving 14 bases between the germline ends. This CDR3 contains 14 residues. CDR1 is SGHTA, CDR2 FQGNSA, per germline. The CDR3 nucleotides read TGTGCCAGCAGCCTCGCGGGGTACCAAGATACGCAGTATTTT. This sequence encodes CASSLAGYQDTQYF. The entire variable domain, with the rest obtained from reference TRBV7-2 and TRBJ2-3, is as follows: GAGVSQSPSNKVTEKGKDVELRCDPISGHTALYWYRQSLGQGLEFLIYFQGNSAPDKSGLPSDRFSAERTGGSVSTLTIQRTQQEDSAVYLCASSLAGYQDTQYFGPGTRLTVL.

This clonotype was seen a handful of times. This chain uses TRBV5-1 with TRBJ2-7; D might be TRBD2 (6 bases). Trimming shortened V by 0 bases and J by 6 bases, and 13 bases separated the two germline ends. This CDR3 has 14 amino acids. The germline gives CDR1 SGHRS, CDR2 YFSETQ. The chain's CDR3 is CASSLATEGVEQYF. Here the CDR3 DNA reads TGCGCCAGCAGCTTGGCCACGGAGGGCGTCGAGCAGTACTTC.

The table lists this clonotype with many counts. The J gene is TRBJ2-4, the V gene TRBV5-1; 8 bases are shared with TRBD1. Trimming removed 2 bases from V and 5 bases from J; junction bases left unmatched: 3. The CDR3 runs to 14 residues. Germline loops: CDR1 SGHRS, CDR2 YFSETQ. CDR3 amino acids: CASSFATGENIQYF. The DNA of the CDR3 is TGCGCCAGCAGCTTCGCGACAGGGGAAAACATTCAGTACTTC.

The J gene is TRBJ2-5, the V gene TRBV5-1; 10 bases map to TRBD1. Germline-derived CDR1 and CDR2 are SGHRS and YFSETQ. Trimming cost V 0 bases and J 5 bases; bases outside gene matches: 7. This CDR3 has 16 amino acids. For the CDR3, the DNA is TGCGCCAGCAGCTTGGGTGACAGGGGGCCGGGGGAGACCCAGTACTTC. Amino acids: CASSLGDRGPGETQYF.

This clonotype was counted only a few times. The chain carries TRBV5-1 and TRBJ2-5, with D perhaps TRBD1 (6 bases). The CDR3 covers 14 residues. Trimming removed 9 bases from V and 5 bases from J, with 20 bases in between. Germline loops: CDR1 SGHRS, CDR2 YFSETQ. This CDR3 reads CATTLGTPWETQYF. DNA of the CDR3: TGCGCCACGACACTCGGGACACCCTGGGAGACCCAGTACTTC.

This clonotype appeared a few times. V gene TRBV18 combines with J gene TRBJ2-3; the D gene is possibly TRBD2 (6 bases). The V end was cut by 3 bases, the J end by 0 bases, with 10 bases between. Germline V gene lookup returns CDR1 KGHSH and CDR2 LQKENI. CDR3 size: 15 residues. The DNA for the CDR3 is TGTGCCAGCTCACCTCGCGGGGAGAGCACAGATACGCAGTATTTT. Protein: CASSPRGESTDTQYF.